Below are 16 T cell receptor beta chains sequenced from a single sample in a study of molecular identifiers for immune sequencing clone quantification. Each CDR3 protein is one row after TCRdb ran MiXCR on the PCR reads. The sample has about 510,000 distinct CDR3 sequences; around a fifth are singletons. The sequenced sample was naive CD8+ T cells from blood, with Jurkat cell RNA spiked in. Subset denoted: FACS-sorted CD8+CD4-CCR7+CD45RA+ naive T cells. These receptor sequences come from a human donor in good health. Some libraries in this study had Jurkat cell RNA spiked in.

This clonotype was recorded a few times. Since no conserved phenylalanine or tryptophan closes the CDR3, a read error is the likely cause. The chain links TRBV28 to TRBJ1-2; D may be TRBD1 (6 bases). The CDR3 is made up of 14 amino acids. The ends were cut back, 2 bases at V and 5 bases at J, with 12 bases in the middle. The V gene's germline CDR1 is MDHEN and CDR2 SYDVKM. CDR3 DNA sequence: TGTGCCAGCAGTTTACGACAGGTCCTGTATGGCTACACCTCC. Protein: CASSLRQVLYGYTS.

This clonotype was found a few times. The V and J genes are TRBV13 and TRBJ2-7, with D possibly matching TRBD1 (6 bases). The germline V and J ends were trimmed by 5 bases and 1 base, with 12 bases remaining between them. The CDR3 contains 14 residues. Germline CDR1 PRHDT, CDR2 FYEKMQ (reference sequence). The CDR3: CASSLRTVSYEQYF. The CDR3 nucleotides read TGTGCCAGCAGCCTTCGGACAGTATCCTACGAGCAGTACTTC.

The chain is built from TRBV11-3 and TRBJ2-3; 10 positions agree with TRBD2. Germline values: CDR1 SGHNT, CDR2 YENEEA. This CDR3 region has 19 residues. V shed 2 bases and J 1 base; nucleotides not matched to a gene: 12. In DNA form, the CDR3 reads TGTGCCAGCAGCTTACTTCCTTCAGCGGGAGGGCCCGGCACAGATACGCAGTATTTT. This translates into CASSLLPSAGGPGTDTQYF.

Worth noting for this clonotype: This may stem from a read error, because a much larger clone lies one nucleotide away. The genes are TRBV20-1 and TRBJ2-6; D possibly corresponds to TRBD2 (7 bases). The CDR3 length is 14 residues. Germline V gene data show CDR1 as DFQATT and CDR2 as SNEGSKA (reference sequence). CDR3 region: CSATGGSGADVLTF. For the CDR3, the DNA is TGCAGTGCAACGGGGGGCTCTGGGGCCGACGTCCTGACTTTC.

Ten or more counts support this clonotype. The chain employs TRBV5-1 and TRBJ1-5, with D possibly matching TRBD1 (5 bases). V lost 0 bases and J 5 bases, leaving 12 bases between the germline ends. Germline values: CDR1 SGHRS, CDR2 YFSETQ. The CDR3 has 15 amino acids. CDR3 residues: CASSLAGALDQPQHF. CDR3 in DNA: TGCGCCAGCAGCTTGGCCGGGGCCCTGGATCAGCCCCAGCATTTT. The whole variable domain, filled in from reference TRBV5-1 and TRBJ1-5, reads KAGVTQTPRYLIKTRGQQVTLSCSPISGHRSVSWYQQTPGQGLQFLFEYFSETQRNKGNFPGRFSGRQFSNSRSEMNVSTLELGDSALYLCASSLAGALDQPQHFGDGTRLSIL.

This clonotype has more than one count but fewer than ten. The chain joins TRBV7-9 to TRBJ2-5; 7 bases are a match to TRBD1. V lost 1 base and J lost 0; bases outside the gene matches: 5. The CDR3 spans 16 residues. Germline CDR1 reads SEHNR; CDR2 reads FQNEAQ (reference sequence). Here the CDR3 reads CASSLVFGTDQETQYF. In nucleotides, the CDR3 is TGTGCCAGCAGCTTAGTATTTGGGACAGACCAAGAGACCCAGTACTTC.

This clonotype was seen ten or more times. The chain carries TRBV30 and TRBJ2-1; 14 positions match TRBD2. Germline trimming cut 0 bases from V and 15 bases from J; bases unmatched to any gene: 7. The germline gives CDR1 GTSNPN, CDR2 SVGIG (reference sequence). The CDR3 is 14 amino acids. The CDR3 sequence: CAWSVGTSGGETFF. CDR3 DNA: TGTGCCTGGAGTGTCGGGACTAGCGGGGGCGAAACGTTCTTC.

About this clonotype itself: This clone may be a read error of a much larger clone one base away. J is TRBJ2-7 and V is TRBV3-1; 7 nucleotides match TRBD1. Per germline, CDR1 LGHDT and CDR2 YNNKEL (reference sequence). This CDR3 has 12 residues. CDR3 amino acids: CASTSDRYEQCF. CDR3 sequence (DNA): TGTGCCAGCACGTCGGACAGGTACGAGCAGTGCTTC.

This clonotype has at least ten counts. The chain joins TRBV12-3 or TRBV12-4 to TRBJ1-4; D ambiguous. Trimming removed 6 bases from V and 5 bases from J, with 13 bases in between. This CDR3 contains 14 residues. This CDR3 reads CASSFQASNEKLFF. The DNA for the CDR3 is TGTGCCAGCAGCTTTCAGGCCTCAAATGAAAAACTGTTTTTT.

J is TRBJ2-5 and V is TRBV7-9; tentatively, D is TRBD1 (6 bases). The CDR3 has 14 residues. Germline V gives CDR1 SEHNR, CDR2 FQNEAQ (reference sequence). Trimming stripped 7 bases from V and 0 bases from J, with 12 bases between. The CDR3 loop is CASTPPGDQETQYF. The CDR3 DNA reads as TGTGCCAGCACACCACCAGGGGACCAAGAGACCCAGTACTTC.

Comment on this clonotype: This could be a read error, since a much larger clone is one nucleotide away. The chain uses TRBV15 and TRBJ1-5; 7 nucleotides match TRBD1. Per germline, CDR1 LNHNV and CDR2 YYDKDF (reference sequence). There are 16 residues in the CDR3. This CDR3 is CATSRRRGQSNQPRHF. The CDR3 nucleotides read TGTGCCACCAGCAGGCGTAGGGGGCAAAGCAATCAGCCCCGGCATTTT. Together with reference TRBV15 and TRBJ1-5, the CDR3 gives the full variable domain: DAMVIQNPRYQVTQFGKPVTLSCSQTLNHNVMYWYQQKSSQAPKLLFHYYDKDFNNEADTPDNFQSRRPNTSFCFLDIRSPGLGDTAMYLCATSRRRGQSNQPRHFGDGTRLSIL.

This clonotype was counted between two and nine times. The chain is built from TRBV4-3 and TRBJ2-7; 11 bases agree with TRBD2. Unmatched junction bases numbered 3, after V lost 0 bases and J lost 2 bases. CDR1 is LGHNA and CDR2 is YSLEER in the germline V gene. This CDR3 is built from 16 residues. The CDR3 coding sequence is TGCGCCAGCAGCCAAGATGTAGCGGGAGGGCCCTACGAGCAGTACTTC. This codes for CASSQDVAGGPYEQYF.

For the CDR3, the DNA is TGCGCCAGCAGCTTGTTGTCTAGCGGGAGTTACGAGCAGTACTTC. Its translation is CASSLLSSGSYEQYF. The rearrangement links TRBV5-1 to TRBJ2-7; 10 bases align to TRBD2. The V segment lost 1 base and the J segment 4 bases; nucleotides outside the gene matches: 5. The CDR3 consists of 15 residues. Germline V gene lookup returns CDR1 SGHRS and CDR2 YFSETQ.

This clonotype was recorded many times. The chain links TRBV20-1 to TRBJ2-7; TRBD1 matches 9 bases. The CDR3 consists of 15 residues. Germline V lookup: CDR1 DFQATT, CDR2 SNEGSKA (reference sequence). J was trimmed by 4 bases and V by 3 bases; bases with no gene match: 10. Here the CDR3 reads CSARPGTGTLYEQYF. The DNA of the CDR3 is TGCAGTGCTAGGCCCGGGACAGGGACCCTGTACGAGCAGTACTTC.

This clonotype has just one count. A much larger clonotype is one base distant, so this may be a read error. V is TRBV29-1 and J is TRBJ2-7, with TRBD2 as a possible D gene (6 bases). This CDR3 has 12 amino acids. V shed 1 base and J shed 7 bases, with 11 bases lying between them. Germline CDR1 and CDR2: SQVTM and ANQGSEA. CDR3 protein: CSVEGRAGEQYF. The CDR3 nucleotides are TGCAGCGTTGAAGGCCGGGCGGGGGAGCAGTACTTC.

V gene TRBV29-1 combines with J gene TRBJ2-1; D possibly corresponds to TRBD2 (6 bases). The CDR3 totals 12 residues. The V gene lost 8 bases and the J gene lost 8 bases, with 16 bases spanning the gap. Looked up from germline, CDR1 is SQVTM and CDR2 is ANQGSEA. The CDR3 nucleotides read TGCAGCACAACGACTAGGTGGGATGAGCAGTTCTTC. This gives the protein CSTTTRWDEQFF.